These T cell receptor beta chains were read from a single sample in a study of T cell responses to AZD1222 COVID-19 vaccine. The protocol was immunoSEQ multiplex PCR, while the TCRdb copy is restricted to in-frame clones and leaves out a portion. The sample lists around 130,000 clones, about 93% seen once, with about 0.91% in the top ten. Sequencing was performed on peripheral blood, taken on day 0 of AZD1222 vaccination. These receptors came from an adult in good health. CDR3s include the opening cysteine and the closing phenylalanine or tryptophan. D genes are given only for firm matches. The listing skips clone size in some rows; elsewhere it reads once, few, many or a size class.

abundance: .; v_gene: TRBV30; j_gene: TRBJ1-6; d_gene: .; len: 13; CDR3nt: TGTGCCTGGGGTGAGCAGTATAATTCACCCCTCCACTTT; CDR3aa: CAWGEQYNSPLHF
abundance: .; v_gene: TRBV5-1; j_gene: TRBJ2-1; d_gene: .; len: 17; CDR3nt: TGCGCCAGCAGCTTGGGATTGAGTGAGGGGATCTACAATGAGCAGTTCTTC; CDR3aa: CASSLGLSEGIYNEQFF
abundance: .; v_gene: TRBV3-1/TRBV3-2; j_gene: TRBJ1-5; d_gene: .; len: 14; CDR3nt: TGTGCCAGCAGCCTTGGGACCCGCAATCAGCCCCAGCATTTT; CDR3aa: CASSLGTRNQPQHF
abundance: .; v_gene: TRBV27; j_gene: TRBJ1-1; d_gene: .; len: 15; CDR3nt: TGTGCCAGCAGTTTATCGTGGGGGCAGGGGACTGAAGCTTTCTTT; CDR3aa: CASSLSWGQGTEAFF
abundance: few; v_gene: TRBV5-4; j_gene: TRBJ1-1; d_gene: TRBD1; len: 17; CDR3nt: TGTGCCAGCAGCGCCCTAACCGGGACAGGGATCGACACTGAAGCTTTCTTT; CDR3aa: CASSALTGTGIDTEAFF
abundance: .; v_gene: TRBV20-1; j_gene: TRBJ1-4; d_gene: .; len: 11; CDR3nt: TGCAGTGCTGGCCATGGGGAAAAACTGTTTTTT; CDR3aa: CSAGHGEKLFF
abundance: few; v_gene: TRBV7-6; j_gene: TRBJ2-7; d_gene: .; len: 16; CDR3nt: TGTGCCAGCAGCTTAGCGAGGGGTGTTTTAGGTCGCGAGCAGTACTTC; CDR3aa: CASSLARGVLGREQYF
abundance: .; v_gene: TRBV11-1; j_gene: TRBJ1-3; d_gene: TRBD1; len: 14; CDR3nt: TGTGCCAGCAGCCGCAGGGGGCTAGGAAACACCATATATTTT; CDR3aa: CASSRRGLGNTIYF
abundance: .; v_gene: TRBV3-1/TRBV3-2; j_gene: TRBJ2-1; d_gene: .; len: 15; CDR3nt: TGTGCCAGCAGCCCCGGCCAGGGGAGGCACAATGAGCAGTTCTTC; CDR3aa: CASSPGQGRHNEQFF
abundance: .; v_gene: TRBV4-2; j_gene: TRBJ1-3; d_gene: .; len: 15; CDR3nt: TGTGCCAGCAGCCAAGATGGACTCTCTGGAAACACCATATATTTT; CDR3aa: CASSQDGLSGNTIYF
abundance: .; v_gene: TRBV6-5; j_gene: TRBJ2-7; d_gene: TRBD1; len: 15; CDR3nt: TGTGCCAGCAGCCCGAGGACAGGGGGCTGGGACGAGCAGTACTTC; CDR3aa: CASSPRTGGWDEQYF
abundance: .; v_gene: TRBV18; j_gene: TRBJ1-4; d_gene: TRBD1; len: 15; CDR3nt: TGTGCCAGCTCACCCCGACAGGGGATGGGGGAAAAACTGTTTTTT; CDR3aa: CASSPRQGMGEKLFF
abundance: .; v_gene: TRBV6-1; j_gene: TRBJ2-2; d_gene: TRBD1; len: 15; CDR3nt: TGTGCCAGCAGTGAGAGGACAGGCCGGTCCGGGGAGCTGTTTTTT; CDR3aa: CASSERTGRSGELFF
abundance: .; v_gene: TRBV5-4; j_gene: TRBJ1-2; d_gene: .; len: 13; CDR3nt: TGTGCCAGCAGCTTGGCCCGGGGGTATGGCTACACCTTC; CDR3aa: CASSLARGYGYTF
abundance: once; v_gene: TRBV28; j_gene: TRBJ1-1; d_gene: .; len: 14; CDR3nt: TGTGCCAGCAGTCCACCGGCCTTGGACACTGAAGCTTTCTTT; CDR3aa: CASSPPALDTEAFF
abundance: .; v_gene: TRBV19; j_gene: TRBJ2-7; d_gene: TRBD2; len: 14; CDR3nt: TGTGCCAGTAGTGATAGCGGGGGACCCTACGAGCAGTACTTC; CDR3aa: CASSDSGGPYEQYF
abundance: few; v_gene: TRBV7-9; j_gene: TRBJ2-7; d_gene: .; len: 13; CDR3nt: TGTGCCAGCAGCTTAGTTGGGCGGGAAGAGCAGTACTTC; CDR3aa: CASSLVGREEQYF
abundance: .; v_gene: TRBV6-5; j_gene: TRBJ1-1; d_gene: .; len: 12; CDR3nt: TGTGCCAGCAGTCTCCCGGGGCTAGAAGCTTTCTTT; CDR3aa: CASSLPGLEAFF
abundance: .; v_gene: TRBV12-3/TRBV12-4; j_gene: TRBJ1-1; d_gene: .; len: 13; CDR3nt: TGTGCCAGCAGTTTAGCGACGAACACTGAAGCTTTCTTT; CDR3aa: CASSLATNTEAFF
abundance: .; v_gene: TRBV7-9; j_gene: TRBJ1-1; d_gene: .; len: 12; CDR3nt: TGTGCCAGCAGCCCGGGGAGCACTGAAGCTTTCTTT; CDR3aa: CASSPGSTEAFF
abundance: .; v_gene: TRBV5-6; j_gene: TRBJ1-2; d_gene: .; len: 12; CDR3nt: TGTGCCAGCAGCTTAAGGAGGGGTGGCTACACCTTC; CDR3aa: CASSLRRGGYTF
abundance: .; v_gene: TRBV12-5; j_gene: TRBJ1-5; d_gene: TRBD1; len: 13; CDR3nt: TGTGCTAGTGGGGACAGGGGACATCAGCCCCAGCATTTT; CDR3aa: CASGDRGHQPQHF
abundance: .; v_gene: TRBV6-5; j_gene: TRBJ1-3; d_gene: .; len: 14; CDR3nt: TGTGCCAGCACCTCCTCGGGTTGGAAGGACACCATATATTTT; CDR3aa: CASTSSGWKDTIYF
abundance: .; v_gene: TRBV5-4; j_gene: TRBJ1-2; d_gene: .; len: 13; CDR3nt: TGTGCCAGCAGCTTGGCAGGGGTCTATGGCTACACCTTC; CDR3aa: CASSLAGVYGYTF
abundance: .; v_gene: TRBV11-2; j_gene: TRBJ2-1; d_gene: .; len: 14; CDR3nt: TGTGCCAGCAGCTTAGATCCGGCGGGCGGGGAGCAGTTCTTC; CDR3aa: CASSLDPAGGEQFF
abundance: once; v_gene: TRBV2; j_gene: TRBJ1-6; d_gene: TRBD1; len: 13; CDR3nt: TGTGCCACCCGTAGGACAGGGGATTCACCCCTCCACTTT; CDR3aa: CATRRTGDSPLHF
abundance: once; v_gene: TRBV1; j_gene: TRBJ2-1; d_gene: .; len: 15; CDR3nt: TGCACCAGCAGCCAGAGGACTAGCGGTCGCAATGAGCAGTTCTTC; CDR3aa: CTSSQRTSGRNEQFF
abundance: .; v_gene: TRBV29-1; j_gene: TRBJ1-4; d_gene: .; len: 18; CDR3nt: TGCAGCGTTGAAGATCCGAGGACGCTCGGGACTGGGGAAAAAAAACTGTTTTTT; CDR3aa: CSVEDPRTLGTGEKKLFF
abundance: .; v_gene: TRBV5-6; j_gene: TRBJ2-5; d_gene: .; len: 13; CDR3nt: TGTGCCAGCAGCCCGGTGAGCCAAGAGACCCAGTACTTC; CDR3aa: CASSPVSQETQYF
abundance: few; v_gene: TRBV6-5; j_gene: TRBJ1-1; d_gene: .; len: 13; CDR3nt: TGTGCCAGCAGTTACGCCAGGGGTGCTGAAGCTTTCTTT; CDR3aa: CASSYARGAEAFF
abundance: once; v_gene: TRBV27; j_gene: TRBJ1-3; d_gene: .; len: 13; CDR3nt: TGTGCCAGCAGTTTAAGTTCTGGAAACACCATATATTTT; CDR3aa: CASSLSSGNTIYF
abundance: .; v_gene: TRBV9; j_gene: TRBJ2-1; d_gene: TRBD2; len: 15; CDR3nt: TGTGCCAGCAGCGCCGGACTAGCGACGGGGAATGAGCAGTTCTTC; CDR3aa: CASSAGLATGNEQFF
abundance: .; v_gene: TRBV5-1; j_gene: TRBJ2-7; d_gene: .; len: 15; CDR3nt: TGCGCCAGCAGCTTATGGGAGGCAGCTTACTACGAGCAGTACTTC; CDR3aa: CASSLWEAAYYEQYF
abundance: .; v_gene: TRBV7-9; j_gene: TRBJ2-7; d_gene: .; len: 11; CDR3nt: TGTGCCAGCAGCGACAACTACGAGCAGTACTTC; CDR3aa: CASSDNYEQYF
abundance: .; v_gene: TRBV5-1; j_gene: TRBJ2-1; d_gene: TRBD1; len: 14; CDR3nt: TGCGCCAGCAGCACCCGGGACAGATCGAGCGAGCAGTTCTTC; CDR3aa: CASSTRDRSSEQFF
abundance: .; v_gene: TRBV25-1; j_gene: TRBJ2-5; d_gene: .; len: 15; CDR3nt: TGTGCCAGCAGTGAGCTTTTCAGGGGGGAAGAGACCCAGTACTTC; CDR3aa: CASSELFRGEETQYF
abundance: .; v_gene: TRBV18; j_gene: TRBJ2-5; d_gene: .; len: 13; CDR3nt: TGTGCCAGCTCGACCCAGAGAGGGGAGACCCAGTACTTC; CDR3aa: CASSTQRGETQYF
abundance: .; v_gene: TRBV14; j_gene: TRBJ1-2; d_gene: .; len: 15; CDR3nt: TGTGCCAGCAGCCAAGCCCCGGGGGGCGGTTATGGCTACACCTTC; CDR3aa: CASSQAPGGGYGYTF
abundance: .; v_gene: TRBV18; j_gene: TRBJ1-1; d_gene: .; len: 15; CDR3nt: TGTGCCAGCTCACCGGGTAAGGGTAGCCGGACTGAAGCTTTCTTT; CDR3aa: CASSPGKGSRTEAFF
abundance: .; v_gene: TRBV4-1; j_gene: TRBJ2-7; d_gene: TRBD1; len: 17; CDR3nt: TGCGCCAGCAGCCTTACTTTTCGAGGGGGCCAGTCCTACGAGCAGTACTTC; CDR3aa: CASSLTFRGGQSYEQYF
abundance: .; v_gene: TRBV12-3/TRBV12-4; j_gene: TRBJ2-3; d_gene: .; len: 13; CDR3nt: TGTGCCAGCACCTTTTCTATAGCAGATACGCAGTATTTT; CDR3aa: CASTFSIADTQYF
abundance: .; v_gene: TRBV7-2; j_gene: TRBJ2-3; d_gene: .; len: 15; CDR3nt: TGTGCCAGCGCCCCGGTGGGGGGATTGGTTGATACGCAGTATTTT; CDR3aa: CASAPVGGLVDTQYF
abundance: .; v_gene: TRBV7-6; j_gene: TRBJ1-2; d_gene: .; len: 15; CDR3nt: TGTGCCAGCAGCTTAGGGGAGGGTTGGAGGGATGGCTACACCTTC; CDR3aa: CASSLGEGWRDGYTF
abundance: .; v_gene: TRBV18; j_gene: TRBJ1-3; d_gene: .; len: 16; CDR3nt: TGTGCCAGCTCACCTAGACAGTCGAGCTCTGGAAACACCATATATTTT; CDR3aa: CASSPRQSSSGNTIYF
abundance: .; v_gene: TRBV4-1; j_gene: TRBJ2-2; d_gene: TRBD2; len: 17; CDR3nt: TGCGCCAGCAGCCGAGCTAGCGGGGGGCTCGGCACCGGGGAGCTGTTTTTT; CDR3aa: CASSRASGGLGTGELFF
abundance: .; v_gene: TRBV3-1/TRBV3-2; j_gene: TRBJ1-1; d_gene: .; len: 12; CDR3nt: TGTGCCAGCAGCCAATCTGGAACTGAAGCTTTCTTT; CDR3aa: CASSQSGTEAFF
abundance: .; v_gene: TRBV11-2; j_gene: TRBJ2-6; d_gene: .; len: 18; CDR3nt: TGTGCCAGCAGCTTAGTATCGGGGGCCAGCTCTGGGGCCAACGTCCTGACTTTC; CDR3aa: CASSLVSGASSGANVLTF
abundance: .; v_gene: TRBV9; j_gene: TRBJ2-1; d_gene: .; len: 12; CDR3nt: TGTGCCAGCAGCGTAGCCCGGGGGGAGCAGTTCTTC; CDR3aa: CASSVARGEQFF
abundance: .; v_gene: TRBV9; j_gene: TRBJ1-2; d_gene: TRBD1; len: 14; CDR3nt: TGTGCCAGCAGCGCTAAGGACAGGGGACTAGGCTACACCTTC; CDR3aa: CASSAKDRGLGYTF
abundance: .; v_gene: TRBV7-2; j_gene: TRBJ1-6; d_gene: .; len: 16; CDR3nt: TGTGCCAGCAGCTTAGTCGGGAGCTCCTATAATTCACCCCTCCACTTT; CDR3aa: CASSLVGSSYNSPLHF
abundance: .; v_gene: TRBV19; j_gene: TRBJ2-5; d_gene: .; len: 14; CDR3nt: TGTGCCAGTAGTATAGTACAGGGAGGCGAGACCCAGTACTTC; CDR3aa: CASSIVQGGETQYF
abundance: .; v_gene: TRBV3-1/TRBV3-2; j_gene: TRBJ2-5; d_gene: .; len: 13; CDR3nt: TGTGCCAGCAGCCAAAACAGGCGGCAGACCCAGTACTTC; CDR3aa: CASSQNRRQTQYF
abundance: .; v_gene: TRBV5-1; j_gene: TRBJ2-3; d_gene: .; len: 14; CDR3nt: TGCGCCAGCAGCTTGGTGGGGCCGGGAGATACGCAGTATTTT; CDR3aa: CASSLVGPGDTQYF